This T cell receptor beta chain stems from a study of beta chain features in type 1 diabetes. Broader study findings: People with Type 1 diabetes carried modestly yet significantly shorter TCRB CDR3s in all four CD4+ subsets.

To note about this clone: Antigen: not known.

Reverse transcription of all isolated RNA meant that expressed TCRB transcripts were sequenced. Clones were sequenced by immunoSEQ multiplex PCR, and TCRdb holds only the in-frame ones, with some missing. The sample has roughly 340,000 clones, approximately 12% seen once. One heparinised blood draw, averaging roughly 0.11 L, came from each donor. Sequenced input: naive CD4+ T cells from blood. The clonotype comes from a woman between 18 and 29 years old with type 1 diabetes.

The CDR3 DNA is TGTGCCAGCAGCTTGGAAGCGGTTGATACGCAGTATTTT. Protein: CASSLEAVDTQYF. J is TRBJ2-3 and V is TRBV5-4, with D maybe TRBD2 (5 bases). With 0 bases removed from V and 6 bases from J, the gap between germline ends came to 8 bases. Germline V CDR1 and CDR2: SGHNT, YYREEE (reference sequence). This CDR3 spans 13 amino acids.